This T cell receptor beta chain was recorded in a study of T cell changes during pregnancy in multiple sclerosis. Produced via immunoSEQ multiplex PCR; TCRdb's table is partial and in-frame only. The sample lists roughly 64,000 clones; approximately 91% were seen once. The clonotype was recovered from a female donor with multiple sclerosis, enrolled in a pregnancy study. The sequenced sample was peripheral blood, obtained in the second trimester of pregnancy.

The CDR3 here is CASSCSGGTSYEQYF. The CDR3 bases are TGTGCCAGCAGCTGCAGCGGGGGGACCTCCTACGAGCAGTACTTC. The genes are TRBV12-1 and TRBJ2-7; TRBD2 is the table's D call and was not checked against the DNA. TRBV12-1 is termed a pseudogene. This CDR3 has 15 amino acids.